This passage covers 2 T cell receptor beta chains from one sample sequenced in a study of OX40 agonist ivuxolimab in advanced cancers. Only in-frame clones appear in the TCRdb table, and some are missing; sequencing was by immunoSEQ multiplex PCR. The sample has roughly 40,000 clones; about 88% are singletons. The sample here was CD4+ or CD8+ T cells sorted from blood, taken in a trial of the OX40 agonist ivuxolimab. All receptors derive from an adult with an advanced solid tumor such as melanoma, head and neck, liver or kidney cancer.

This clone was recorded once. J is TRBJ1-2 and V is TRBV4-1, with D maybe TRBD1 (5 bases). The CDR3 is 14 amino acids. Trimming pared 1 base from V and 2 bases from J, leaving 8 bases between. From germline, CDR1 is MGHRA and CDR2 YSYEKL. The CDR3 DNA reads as TGCGCCAGCAGCCAAGTGGGGGGGAACTATGGCTACACCTTC. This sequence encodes CASSQVGGNYGYTF.

The CDR3 DNA sequence: TGTGCCAGCAGTGGGACTCTTGAGCTCGCCTACAATGAGCAGTTCTTC. This encodes CASSGTLELAYNEQFF. The J gene is TRBJ2-1, the V gene TRBV2, with a tentative D call TRBD2 (5 bases). Germline values: CDR1 SNHLY, CDR2 FYNNEI. Trimming removed 4 bases at V and 2 bases at J, with 15 bases between. The CDR3 consists of 16 residues. The complete variable domain, with remaining parts taken from reference TRBV2 and TRBJ2-1, reads EPEVTQTPSHQVTQMGQEVILRCVPISNHLYFYWYRQILGQKVEFLVSFYNNEISEKSEIFDDQFSVERPDGSNFTLKIRSTKLEDSAMYFCASSGTLELAYNEQFFGPGTRLTVL.